This T cell receptor (beta chain) came from a study of T cells in Graves' hyperthyroidism and ophthalmopathy. The wider study: Specimen type is peripheral blood, collected at initial diagnosis prior to any treatment.

Overall study results and limits: Most thyroid clonotypes with frequency above 0.001 were detected in blood. Ophthalmopathy and stable hyperthyroidism were separated by a 13 V-J model.

This clonotype was seen many times. Its antigen is unidentified. RNA transcripts gave rise to amplified TCR beta CDR3 regions. HTBI primers drove first-round RT-PCR of the TCR CDR3. TCRdb re-called the multiplex PCR reads through MiXCR, storing one row per CDR3 protein. The profile shows about 410,000 distinct CDR3 sequences, roughly 15% of them singletons. Clinicians diagnosed patients from clinical symptoms, serum thyroxine and TRAb, thyroid ultrasound and orbital computed tomography. V shed 4 bases, J shed 4 bases, and the junction held 7 bases outside the gene matches. This CDR3 is built from 15 residues. Germline assignment: CDR1 SGHKS and CDR2 YYEKEE (reference sequence).

The sequenced sample consisted of blood. This sequence originates from a man younger than 30 with Graves' ophthalmopathy. J is TRBJ2-7 and V is TRBV5-5; 11 nucleotides align to TRBD1. The CDR3 region has the DNA TGTGCCAGCAGCGGAGGGACAGGGGGTGCGTACGAGCAGTACTTC. Its protein product is CASSGGTGGAYEQYF.